Listed below are T cell receptor beta chains from one sample, sequenced in a study of cytomegalovirus exposure and HLA in healthy donors. The protocol was immunoSEQ multiplex PCR, while the TCRdb copy is restricted to in-frame clones and leaves out a portion. The sample has 100,000 to 150,000 clones; about 82% are singletons. The source material was PBMCs. The receptors shown here come from a boy aged 5-17 years in good health and CMV-seronegative. CDR3s include the opening cysteine and the closing phenylalanine or tryptophan. Each record gives: J gene, V gene, clone size, CDR3 protein. Not all rows give a size; the values are once, few, many and, for expanded clones, a class.

j_gene: TRBJ1-6; v_gene: TRBV30; abundance: NA; CDR3aa: CAWIPGGYNSPLHF
j_gene: TRBJ2-1; v_gene: TRBV4-3; abundance: NA; CDR3aa: CASSQDRGLAGAYNEQFF
j_gene: TRBJ2-3; v_gene: TRBV6-6; abundance: NA; CDR3aa: CACRSGGTDTQYF
j_gene: TRBJ2-7; v_gene: TRBV23-1; abundance: NA; CDR3aa: CASSQPPSGLAGIGALNYEQYF
j_gene: TRBJ2-7; v_gene: TRBV10-3; abundance: once; CDR3aa: CAISESAGLYEQYF
j_gene: TRBJ1-2; v_gene: TRBV19; abundance: NA; CDR3aa: CASEQGANYGYTF
j_gene: TRBJ2-4; v_gene: TRBV6-1; abundance: NA; CDR3aa: CASSGSVIAKNIQYF
j_gene: TRBJ2-1; v_gene: TRBV11-2; abundance: NA; CDR3aa: CASNPWKLREAYNEQFF
j_gene: TRBJ1-4; v_gene: TRBV7-9; abundance: NA; CDR3aa: CASSVGTANEKLFF
j_gene: TRBJ2-7; v_gene: TRBV27; abundance: NA; CDR3aa: CASGSGRHEQYF
j_gene: TRBJ2-1; v_gene: TRBV14; abundance: NA; CDR3aa: CASSQVGGSEQFF
j_gene: TRBJ1-1; v_gene: TRBV9; abundance: NA; CDR3aa: CASSVEAGDTEAFF
j_gene: TRBJ1-2; v_gene: TRBV7-2; abundance: NA; CDR3aa: CASSLEGAYGYTF
j_gene: TRBJ2-7; v_gene: TRBV30; abundance: NA; CDR3aa: CAGHLLGGEQYF
j_gene: TRBJ2-1; v_gene: TRBV5-1; abundance: NA; CDR3aa: CASSLAAAGGYNEQFF
j_gene: TRBJ2-5; v_gene: TRBV7-6; abundance: few; CDR3aa: CASSPLTGQRETQYF
j_gene: TRBJ2-2; v_gene: TRBV9; abundance: NA; CDR3aa: CASSASRETGELFF
j_gene: TRBJ1-6; v_gene: TRBV11-3; abundance: few; CDR3aa: CASTASTGKTSPLHF
j_gene: TRBJ2-3; v_gene: TRBV6-1; abundance: NA; CDR3aa: CASSARRLYF
j_gene: TRBJ2-5; v_gene: TRBV19; abundance: once; CDR3aa: CASSTKTGGSWRETQYF
j_gene: TRBJ2-1; v_gene: TRBV5-1; abundance: once; CDR3aa: CASTPGGARGSYNEQFF
j_gene: TRBJ1-2; v_gene: TRBV13; abundance: NA; CDR3aa: CASSGGGNYGYTF
j_gene: TRBJ2-7; v_gene: TRBV4-2; abundance: NA; CDR3aa: CASSQASLAGLSYEQYF
j_gene: TRBJ1-3; v_gene: TRBV10-3; abundance: NA; CDR3aa: CAISGTGFRSGNTIYF
j_gene: TRBJ1-1; v_gene: TRBV2; abundance: NA; CDR3aa: CASSSTGLNTEAFF
j_gene: TRBJ2-5; v_gene: TRBV7-9; abundance: NA; CDR3aa: CASSFGGQETQYF
j_gene: TRBJ1-1; v_gene: TRBV30; abundance: NA; CDR3aa: CAWSEGDTEAFF
j_gene: TRBJ2-3; v_gene: TRBV4-2; abundance: NA; CDR3aa: CASSQDRLTGDTQYF